This T cell receptor (beta chain) was sequenced during a study of blood T cell repertoires in COVID-19. The CDR3 covers 12 residues. V shed 5 bases and J shed 11 bases, with 15 bases lying between them. Per the germline V gene, CDR1 is MDHEN and CDR2 is SYDVKM. Sequenced by immunoSEQ multiplex PCR; TCRdb stores in-frame clones only, minus some. Here the sample spans roughly 200,000 clones, about four fifths being singletons. The sample holds a few counts of this clone. V usage is TRBV28 and J usage is TRBJ1-1, with a weak D call TRBD1 (6 bases). The receptor comes from a man in his 60s with acute or convalescent COVID-19. The sequencing sample was made of peripheral blood. As DNA, the CDR3 is TGTGCCAGCAGTCCCGACAGGAGGAAGGCTTTCTTT. It is translated as CASSPDRRKAFF.